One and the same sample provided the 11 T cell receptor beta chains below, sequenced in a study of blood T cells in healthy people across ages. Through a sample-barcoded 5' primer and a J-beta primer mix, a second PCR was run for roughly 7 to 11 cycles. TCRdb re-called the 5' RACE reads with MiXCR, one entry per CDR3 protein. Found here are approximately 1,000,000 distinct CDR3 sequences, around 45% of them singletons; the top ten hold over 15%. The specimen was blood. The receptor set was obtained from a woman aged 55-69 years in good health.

DNA of the CDR3: TGTGCCAGCAGTTCCCACAGGACAGGAAATAGCAATCAGCCCCAGCATTTT. Translation: CASSSHRTGNSNQPQHF. The rearrangement joins TRBV27 to TRBJ1-5; TRBD1 matches at 7 bases. The CDR3 has 17 amino acids. Trimming cost V 4 bases and J 0 bases; bases outside gene matches: 9. Per germline, CDR1 MNHEY and CDR2 SMNVEV (reference sequence).

The CDR3 is CASSHGGPFIQETQYF. The CDR3 bases are TGTGCCAGCAGCCACGGCGGGCCGTTCATCCAAGAGACCCAGTACTTC. The chain is built from TRBV3-1 and TRBJ2-5, with a weak D call TRBD2 (5 bases). Germline CDR1 reads LGHDT; CDR2 reads YNNKEL (reference sequence). The V and J ends lost 3 bases and 1 base respectively, with 15 bases between them. This CDR3 is built from 16 residues.

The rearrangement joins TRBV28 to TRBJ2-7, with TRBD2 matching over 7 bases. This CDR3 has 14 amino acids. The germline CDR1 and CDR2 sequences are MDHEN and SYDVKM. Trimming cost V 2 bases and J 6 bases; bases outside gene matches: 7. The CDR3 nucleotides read TGTGCCAGCAGTTTAACGGGGGGACGGGGCGAGCAGTACTTC. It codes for CASSLTGGRGEQYF.

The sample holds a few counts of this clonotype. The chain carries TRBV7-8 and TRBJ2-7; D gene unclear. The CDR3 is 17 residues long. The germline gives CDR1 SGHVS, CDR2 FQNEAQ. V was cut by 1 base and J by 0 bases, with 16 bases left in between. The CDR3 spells CASSLDPIPIRSYEQYF. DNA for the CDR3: TGTGCCAGCAGCTTAGACCCCATACCGATCCGCTCCTACGAGCAGTACTTC.

The CDR3 DNA reads as TGTGCCAGCAGGCCTGCGGGAGGGGGAAATGAGCAGTACTTC. It encodes CASRPAGGGNEQYF. The V gene is TRBV12-3 or TRBV12-4, the J gene TRBJ2-5; 9 bases match TRBD2. The CDR3 consists of 14 residues. J was trimmed by 11 bases and V by 6 bases; bases with no gene match: 13.

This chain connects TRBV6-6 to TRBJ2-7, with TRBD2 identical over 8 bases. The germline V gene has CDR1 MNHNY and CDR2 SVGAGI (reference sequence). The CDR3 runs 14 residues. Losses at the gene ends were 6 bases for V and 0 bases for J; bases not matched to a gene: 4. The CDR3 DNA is TGTGCCAGCAGGACTAGCGCGAGCTCCTACGAGCAGTACTTC. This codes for CASRTSASSYEQYF.

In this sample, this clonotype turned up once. The CDR3 is CASSFGTTNEKLFF. The CDR3 DNA reads TGCGCCAGCAGCTTCGGGACGACTAATGAAAAACTGTTTTTT. This rearrangement joins TRBV5-1 to TRBJ1-4; possible D gene TRBD1, 5 bases. Trimming removed 2 bases from V and 2 bases from J, with 7 bases in between. The CDR3 runs 14 residues. Germline CDR1 is SGHRS and CDR2 is YFSETQ.

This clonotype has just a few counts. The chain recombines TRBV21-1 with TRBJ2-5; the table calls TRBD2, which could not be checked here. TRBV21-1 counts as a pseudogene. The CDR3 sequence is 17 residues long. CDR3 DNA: TGTGCCAGCAGCAAAGATAGGGCGGGAGGGTCCCAAGAGACCCAGTACTTC. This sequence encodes CASSKDRAGGSQETQYF.

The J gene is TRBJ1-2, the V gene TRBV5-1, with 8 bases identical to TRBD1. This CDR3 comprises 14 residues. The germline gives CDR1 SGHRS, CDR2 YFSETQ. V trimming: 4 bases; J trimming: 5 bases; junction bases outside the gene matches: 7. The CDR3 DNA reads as TGCGCCAGCAGCCCTCGGACAGGGTGGTATGGCTACACCTTC. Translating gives CASSPRTGWYGYTF.

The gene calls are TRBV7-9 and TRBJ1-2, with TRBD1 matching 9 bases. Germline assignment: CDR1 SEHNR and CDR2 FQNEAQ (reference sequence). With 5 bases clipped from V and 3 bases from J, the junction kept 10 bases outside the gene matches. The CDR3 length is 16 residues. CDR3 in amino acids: CASSPRLTGGYYGYTF. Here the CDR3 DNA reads TGTGCCAGCAGCCCTAGATTGACAGGGGGTTACTATGGCTACACCTTC.

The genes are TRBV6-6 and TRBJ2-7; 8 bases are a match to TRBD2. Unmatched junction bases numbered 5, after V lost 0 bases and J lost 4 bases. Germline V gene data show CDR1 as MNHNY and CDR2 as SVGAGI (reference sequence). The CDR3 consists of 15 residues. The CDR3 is CASSYSSSGRYEQYV. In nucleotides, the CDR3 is TGTGCCAGCAGTTACTCGTCCAGCGGGAGATACGAGCAGTACGTC.